The next 20 T cell receptor beta chains were all read from a single sample in a study of T-cell reconstitution after alpha-beta-depleted transplantation in children. The TCRbeta library was prepared with unique molecular identifiers. TCRdb fed the PCR reads into MiXCR, producing one record per CDR3 protein. The repertoire has approximately 500,000 distinct CDR3 sequences, 27% of them found once; the top ten carry just over 35%. The sequenced sample was PBMCs, obtained before TCRalphabeta/CD19-depleted stem cell transplant. These receptors came from a boy in the first two years of life with Wiskott-Aldrich syndrome, due to receive a stem cell transplant.

The chain uses TRBV20-1 and TRBJ2-5; D might be TRBD1 (5 bases). V shed 4 bases and J shed 1 base, with 7 bases lying between them. Germline loops: CDR1 DFQATT, CDR2 SNEGSKA (reference sequence). This CDR3 is 12 amino acids long. CDR3 protein: CSATDSQETQYF. The CDR3 nucleotides read TGCAGTGCTACCGACAGCCAAGAGACCCAGTACTTC.

This chain connects TRBV6-1 to TRBJ1-2; 9 nucleotides agree with TRBD1. Germline CDR1 reads MNHNS; CDR2 reads SASEGT. The V and J ends lost 5 bases and 4 bases, in that order; junction bases with no gene match: 5. The length of the CDR3 is 14 residues. The CDR3 sequence is CASSPTTGGYGYTF. CDR3 coding DNA: TGTGCCAGCAGTCCGACGACAGGGGGCTATGGCTACACCTTC.

There are many counts of this clonotype. The J gene is TRBJ2-7, the V gene TRBV10-3; D remains ambiguous. The CDR3 covers 11 residues. Germline CDR1 is ENHRY and CDR2 is SYGVKD. Trimming stripped 2 bases from V and 3 bases from J, with 2 bases between. The CDR3 protein is CAISEGYEQYF. CDR3 in DNA: TGTGCCATCAGTGAGGGCTACGAGCAGTACTTC.

The table lists this clonotype with a few counts. The CDR3 sequence is CASSILAGVGNEQFF. In DNA, the CDR3 is TGCGCCAGCAGCATTCTAGCGGGAGTCGGCAATGAGCAGTTCTTC. This chain connects TRBV5-1 to TRBJ2-1, with 10 bases lining up with TRBD2. This CDR3 region has 15 residues. In germline, CDR1 is SGHRS, CDR2 YFSETQ. Trimming cost V 4 bases and J 6 bases; bases outside gene matches: 7. The full variable domain, completed using reference TRBV5-1 and TRBJ2-1, is KAGVTQTPRYLIKTRGQQVTLSCSPISGHRSVSWYQQTPGQGLQFLFEYFSETQRNKGNFPGRFSGRQFSNSRSEMNVSTLELGDSALYLCASSILAGVGNEQFFGPGTRLTVL.

This clonotype showed up many times. DNA of the CDR3: TGTGCCAGCAGTTACGGGGGTTCCACTGAAGCTTTCTTT. Protein: CASSYGGSTEAFF. The V call is TRBV6-5, the J call TRBJ1-1, with D tentatively TRBD1 (5 bases). Trimming removed 2 bases from V and 4 bases from J, with 8 bases in between. CDR1 and CDR2 from the germline V gene are MNHEY and SVGAGI. This CDR3 comprises 13 residues.

The chain couples TRBV5-1 to TRBJ2-2; D uncertain. Germline CDR1 and CDR2: SGHRS and YFSETQ. The CDR3 totals 15 residues. Trimming left V 1 base short and J 2 bases short, with 9 bases between. The CDR3 sequence is CASSLSASNTGELFF. CDR3 bases: TGCGCCAGCAGCTTGTCGGCGAGCAACACCGGGGAGCTGTTTTTT.

This clonotype was counted only a few times. The V and J genes are TRBV5-8 and TRBJ2-2; TRBD2 matches at 8 bases. From germline, CDR1 is SGHTS and CDR2 YDEGEE. The CDR3 extends over 13 amino acids. J gave up 7 bases and V 1 base, and 0 bases lay outside the gene matches. The chain's CDR3 is CASSLSGSGELFF. Here the CDR3 DNA reads TGTGCCAGCAGCTTGAGCGGGAGCGGGGAGCTGTTTTTT.

This chain links TRBV7-2 with TRBJ1-6; D is undetermined. V dropped 3 bases and J dropped 10 bases, with 16 bases sitting between them. CDR1 and CDR2 from the germline V gene are SGHTA and FQGNSA. CDR3 length equals 15 residues. The CDR3 DNA reads TGTGCCAGCAGCTTGTGGGTCGACCCAAGCTCACCCCTCCACTTT. It yields the protein CASSLWVDPSSPLHF.

This clonotype was seen a handful of times. V is TRBV28 and J is TRBJ2-7; D unresolved. The length of the CDR3 is 14 residues. V dropped 5 bases and J dropped 5 bases, with 16 bases sitting between them. Germline V lookup: CDR1 MDHEN, CDR2 SYDVKM. CDR3 in amino acids: CASSPAGVADEQYF. In DNA form, the CDR3 reads TGTGCCAGCAGTCCCGCAGGCGTGGCGGACGAGCAGTACTTC.

V gene TRBV28 combines with J gene TRBJ2-7, with D perhaps assigned TRBD1 or TRBD2 (5 bases each). V shed 10 bases and J shed 4 bases, with 20 bases lying between them. Germline V gene sequence: CDR1 MDHEN, CDR2 SYDVKM. CDR3 length: 14 amino acids. The CDR3 reads CATRSKLGVYEQYF. CDR3 bases: TGTGCCACCCGATCAAAACTGGGGGTTTACGAGCAGTACTTC.

This clonotype was observed a handful of times. In DNA, the CDR3 is TGTGCCAGCTCACAGACTAGCGGCCACTCCTACAATGAGCAGTTCTTC. Its translation: CASSQTSGHSYNEQFF. The J gene is TRBJ2-1, the V gene TRBV18; 9 positions match TRBD2. The CDR3 sequence is 16 residues long. The ends lost 4 bases at V and 0 bases at J; junction bases unmatched: 4. Germline V lookup: CDR1 KGHSH, CDR2 LQKENI. The variable domain in full, with the rest retrieved from reference TRBV18 and TRBJ2-1, is NAGVMQNPRHLVRRRGQEARLRCSPMKGHSHVYWYRQLPEEGLKFMVYLQKENIIDESGMPKERFSAEFPKEGPSILRIQQVVRGDSAAYFCASSQTSGHSYNEQFFGPGTRLTVL.

The chain couples TRBV11-2 to TRBJ2-1; unclear D gene. Trimming took 7 bases from V and 0 from J, leaving 16 bases between them. This CDR3 is 16 amino acids long. Germline V gene sequence: CDR1 SGHAT, CDR2 FQNNGV. This chain's CDR3 is CASTGDEVSSYNEQFF. The CDR3 region has the DNA TGTGCCAGCACCGGTGACGAGGTTAGCTCCTACAATGAGCAGTTCTTC.

This clonotype was observed a single time. V and J are TRBV29-1 and TRBJ2-1; TRBD2 aligns across 7 bases. This CDR3 has 13 residues. The V gene's germline CDR1 is SQVTM and CDR2 ANQGSEA. V trimming: 6 bases; J trimming: 2 bases; junction bases outside the gene matches: 4. The CDR3 loop is CSVGGRTYNEQFF. The CDR3 nucleotides are TGCAGCGTGGGCGGGAGAACCTACAATGAGCAGTTCTTC.

The J gene is TRBJ1-1, the V gene TRBV5-1; TRBD1 might be the D (6 bases). V was shortened by 4 bases and J by 1 base, with 14 bases between the two germline ends. This CDR3 contains 15 residues. CDR1 is SGHRS, CDR2 YFSETQ, per germline. The CDR3 DNA follows: TGCGCCAGCAGCCAACAGGGACCGCGGAACACTGAAGCTTTCTTT. Translated, it gives CASSQQGPRNTEAFF.

The chain is built from TRBV4-2 and TRBJ2-7, with D maybe TRBD2 (6 bases). Germline V gives CDR1 LGHNA, CDR2 YNFKEQ. This CDR3 spans 16 amino acids. V lost 1 base and J lost 3, with 16 bases in between. CDR3 nucleotide sequence: TGTGCCAGCAGCCAAGGATTTGGGAGGTACTACTACGAGCAGTACTTC. Its protein product is CASSQGFGRYYYEQYF.

The chain links TRBV7-3 to TRBJ2-3, with 11 bases that match TRBD2. This CDR3 spans 17 amino acids. From germline, CDR1 is SGHTA and CDR2 FQGTGA. V lost 2 bases, J lost 1 base, and 5 bases stayed unmatched. CDR3 nucleotide sequence: TGTGCCAGCAGCTTATACGTAGCGGGAGGGGGCACAGATACGCAGTATTTT. This gives the protein CASSLYVAGGGTDTQYF.

There are a few counts of this clonotype. The rearrangement joins TRBV7-3 to TRBJ2-7, with D possibly being TRBD2 (6 bases). Trimming took off 5 bases at V and 3 bases at J, with 17 bases between the two ends. Germline V lookup: CDR1 SGHTA, CDR2 FQGTGA. This CDR3 has 15 amino acids. The chain's CDR3 is CASSPSGLRGYEQYF. Here the CDR3 DNA reads TGTGCCAGCAGCCCCTCGGGACTCCGAGGCTACGAGCAGTACTTC.

This clonotype was counted a few times. This rearrangement joins TRBV20-1 to TRBJ2-2; D uncertain. Germline CDR1 DFQATT, CDR2 SNEGSKA (reference sequence). The CDR3 runs to 13 residues. The ends were cut back, 6 bases at V and 6 bases at J, with 14 bases in the middle. CDR3 sequence reads: CSARWFKAGELFF. In DNA, the CDR3 is TGCAGTGCCAGATGGTTTAAGGCCGGGGAGCTGTTTTTT.

This clonotype occurred a few times. The CDR3 DNA reads TGTGCCAGCAGCGACTACAGGAGCTCTGGAAACACCATATATTTT. This encodes CASSDYRSSGNTIYF. The chain uses TRBV7-9 and TRBJ1-3, with TRBD1 as a possible D gene (5 bases). The CDR3 consists of 15 residues. Germline lookup yields CDR1 SEHNR and CDR2 FQNEAQ (reference sequence). Trimming removed 5 bases from V and 0 bases from J, with 11 bases in between. Full variable domain (outside the CDR3, taken from reference TRBV7-9 and TRBJ1-3): DTGVSQNPRHKITKRGQNVTFRCDPISEHNRLYWYRQTLGQGPEFLTYFQNEAQLEKSRLLSDRFSAERPKGSFSTLEIQRTEQGDSAMYLCASSDYRSSGNTIYFGEGSWLTVV.

The V and J genes are TRBV5-1 and TRBJ2-1; D unresolved. Trimming pared 0 bases from V and 4 bases from J, leaving 14 bases between. The CDR3 is 16 residues long. The germline V gene has CDR1 SGHRS and CDR2 YFSETQ. The CDR3 DNA reads TGCGCCAGCAGCTTGGTCGGAACTCAGTCATACAATGAGCAGTTCTTC. Protein: CASSLVGTQSYNEQFF.